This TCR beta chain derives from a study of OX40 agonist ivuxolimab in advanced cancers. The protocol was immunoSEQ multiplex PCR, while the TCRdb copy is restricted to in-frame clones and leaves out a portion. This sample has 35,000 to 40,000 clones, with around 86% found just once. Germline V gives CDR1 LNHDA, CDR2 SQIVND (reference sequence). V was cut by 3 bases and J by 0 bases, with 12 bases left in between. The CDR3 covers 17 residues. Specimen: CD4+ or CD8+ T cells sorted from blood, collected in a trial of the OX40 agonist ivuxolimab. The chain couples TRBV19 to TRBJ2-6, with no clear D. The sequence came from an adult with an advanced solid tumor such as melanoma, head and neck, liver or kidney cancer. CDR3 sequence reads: CASSIRLRNSGANVLTF. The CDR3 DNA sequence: TGTGCCAGTAGTATTCGATTGAGGAACTCTGGGGCCAACGTCCTGACTTTC.